This T cell receptor (beta chain) was found in a study of OX40 agonist ivuxolimab in advanced cancers. Only one count was recorded for this clone. Its antigen is not identified. CDR3 length: 13 amino acids. Trimming left V 7 bases short and J 10 bases short, with 17 bases between. Germline values: CDR1 MNHEY, CDR2 SVGAGI. General study points: At 0.1 to 3.0 mg/kg, clonal expansion of CD4+ and CD8+ blood T cells had occurred by week 6.

Produced via immunoSEQ multiplex PCR; TCRdb's table is partial and in-frame only. The profile shows 70,000 to 95,000 clones, about 90% of them singletons. This receptor was identified in an adult with an advanced solid tumor such as melanoma, head and neck, liver or kidney cancer. The chain has TRBV6-5 and TRBJ2-1, with D perhaps matching TRBD1 or TRBD2 (6 bases each). Source: CD4+ or CD8+ T cells sorted from blood, taken in a trial of the OX40 agonist ivuxolimab. This CDR3 is CASTNTGRWEQFF. The CDR3 bases are TGTGCCAGCACTAACACAGGGAGGTGGGAGCAGTTCTTC.